The sequence of this TCR beta chain was determined in a study of blood T cell repertoires in COVID-19. Background on the study: Donors in the United States, Italy and Spain gave samples during acute or convalescent COVID-19. The cDNA or gDNA used as material had been derived from T cells, B-cell-depleted T cells, or PBMCs.

Profiling relied on immunoSEQ multiplex PCR, and the TCRdb table lists in-frame clones only, not all of them. The sample records some 180,000 clones, 88% being singletons. Sequenced: peripheral blood. The TCR originated in a man between 35 and 55 years old with active or convalescent COVID-19.

The CDR3 nucleotides read TGCGCCAGCAGCCAAGTCGGTAAGACCCAGTACTTC. This translates into CASSQVGKTQYF. The chain has TRBV4-3 and TRBJ2-5; no clear D gene. Trimming left V 1 base short and J 6 bases short, with 6 bases between. This CDR3 has 12 residues. Germline CDR1 LGHNA, CDR2 YSLEER.